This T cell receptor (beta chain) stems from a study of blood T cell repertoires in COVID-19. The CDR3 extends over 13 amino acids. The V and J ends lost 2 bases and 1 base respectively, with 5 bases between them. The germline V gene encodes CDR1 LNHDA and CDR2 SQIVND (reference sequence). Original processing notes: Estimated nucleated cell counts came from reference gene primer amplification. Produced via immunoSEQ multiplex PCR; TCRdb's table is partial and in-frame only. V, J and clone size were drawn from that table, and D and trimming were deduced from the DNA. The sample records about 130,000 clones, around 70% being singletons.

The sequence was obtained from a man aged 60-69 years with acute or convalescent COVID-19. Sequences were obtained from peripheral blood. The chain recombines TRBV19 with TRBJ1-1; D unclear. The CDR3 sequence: CASSIPGNTEAFF. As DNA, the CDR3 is TGTGCCAGTAGTATACCAGGGAACACTGAAGCTTTCTTT. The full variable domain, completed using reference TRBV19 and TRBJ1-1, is DGGITQSPKYLFRKEGQNVTLSCEQNLNHDAMYWYRQDPGQGLRLIYYSQIVNDFQKGDIAEGYSVSREKKESFPLTVTSAQKNPTAFYLCASSIPGNTEAFFGQGTRLTVV.